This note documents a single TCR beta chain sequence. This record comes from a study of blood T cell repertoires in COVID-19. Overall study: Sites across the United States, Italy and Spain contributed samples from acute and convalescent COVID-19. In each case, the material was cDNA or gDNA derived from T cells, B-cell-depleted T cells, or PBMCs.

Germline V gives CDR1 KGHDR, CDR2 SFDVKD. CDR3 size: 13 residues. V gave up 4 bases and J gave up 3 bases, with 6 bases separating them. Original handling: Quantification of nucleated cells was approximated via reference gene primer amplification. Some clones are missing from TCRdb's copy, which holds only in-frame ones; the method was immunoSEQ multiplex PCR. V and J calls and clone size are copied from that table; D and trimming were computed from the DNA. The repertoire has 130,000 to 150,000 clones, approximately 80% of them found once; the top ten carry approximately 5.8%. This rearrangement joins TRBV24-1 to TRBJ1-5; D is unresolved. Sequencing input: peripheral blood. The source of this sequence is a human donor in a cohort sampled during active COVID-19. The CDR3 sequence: CATSEGTNQPQHF. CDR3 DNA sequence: TGTGCCACCAGTGAGGGCACCAATCAGCCCCAGCATTTT.